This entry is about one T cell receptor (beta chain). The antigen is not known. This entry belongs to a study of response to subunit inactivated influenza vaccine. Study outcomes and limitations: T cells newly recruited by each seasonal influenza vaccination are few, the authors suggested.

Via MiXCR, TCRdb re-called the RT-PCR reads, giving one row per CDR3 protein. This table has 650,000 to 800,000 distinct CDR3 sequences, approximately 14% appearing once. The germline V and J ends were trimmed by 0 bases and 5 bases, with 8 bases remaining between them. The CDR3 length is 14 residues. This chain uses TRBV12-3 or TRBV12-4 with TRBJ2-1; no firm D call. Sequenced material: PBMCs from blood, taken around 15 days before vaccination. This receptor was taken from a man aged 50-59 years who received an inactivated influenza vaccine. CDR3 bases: TGTGCCAGCAGTTTAGCAGGGAACCACAATGAGCAGTTCTTC. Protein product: CASSLAGNHNEQFF.